Following are 6 T cell receptor beta chains from one sample sequenced in a study of blood T cell repertoires in COVID-19. The data were produced by immunoSEQ multiplex PCR, yet TCRdb's version contains in-frame clones alone and is incomplete. This sample has some 80,000 clones, with approximately 87% found just once. Sequenced material: peripheral blood. The source is a human donor in a cohort sampled during active COVID-19.

CDR3 sequence reads: CASSLGAGQETQYF. The CDR3 nucleotides are TGTGCCAGCAGCTTAGGGGCAGGACAAGAGACCCAGTACTTC. This rearrangement joins TRBV7-3 to TRBJ2-5; weak D call: TRBD1 (5 bases). This CDR3 comprises 14 residues. Trimming shortened V by 2 bases and J by 2 bases, and 9 bases separated the two germline ends. The germline gives CDR1 SGHTA, CDR2 FQGTGA. The whole variable domain, filled in from reference TRBV7-3 and TRBJ2-5, reads GAGVSQTPSNKVTEKGKYVELRCDPISGHTALYWYRQSLGQGPEFLIYFQGTGAADDSGLPNDRFFAVRPEGSVSTLKIQRTERGDSAVYLCASSLGAGQETQYFGPGTRLLVL.

This chain joins TRBV5-1 and TRBJ2-7, with 9 bases identical to TRBD1. From germline, CDR1 is SGHRS and CDR2 YFSETQ. The CDR3 has 15 amino acids. V lost 0 bases, J lost 0 bases, and 1 base stayed unmatched. CDR3 coding DNA: TGCGCCAGCAGCTTGGGGACAGGGGACTCCTACGAGCAGTACTTC. It is translated as CASSLGTGDSYEQYF.

The chain combines TRBV9 with TRBJ2-3; 9 nucleotides line up with TRBD1. The J segment lost 1 base and the V segment lost 3 bases, leaving 6 bases of the junction unmatched. CDR1 SGDLS and CDR2 YYNGEE come from the germline V gene. The CDR3 covers 16 residues. The CDR3 loop reads CASSEQGAVGTDTQYF. As DNA, the CDR3 is TGTGCCAGCAGCGAACAGGGGGCAGTGGGCACAGATACGCAGTATTTT.

The rearrangement links TRBV5-8 to TRBJ2-7, with 9 bases lining up with TRBD2. The V gene's germline CDR1 is SGHTS and CDR2 YDEGEE. The CDR3 has 15 residues. V dropped 4 bases and J dropped 3; count of bases not matched to a gene: 8. The CDR3 bases are TGTGCCAGCAGCCTCTCTGCGGGGGGGGGCTACGAGCAGTACTTC. Amino acids: CASSLSAGGGYEQYF.

This chain links TRBV28 with TRBJ1-1; D perhaps matches TRBD1 (6 bases). Germline loops: CDR1 MDHEN, CDR2 SYDVKM. This CDR3 comprises 16 residues. Trimming stripped 1 base from V and 1 base from J, with 13 bases between. This CDR3 reads CASSLSRGDGNTEAFF. The CDR3 DNA sequence: TGTGCCAGCAGTTTATCCAGGGGAGATGGGAACACTGAAGCTTTCTTT.

This chain uses TRBV28 with TRBJ1-2, with D uncertain. Germline CDR1 MDHEN, CDR2 SYDVKM. The CDR3 has 13 amino acids. Between the trimmed V and J ends, which lost 2 bases and 8 bases, there was a span of 12 bases. The CDR3 DNA is TGTGCCAGCAGTTTAAGAGGGCTTGGCGGCTACACCTTC. This encodes CASSLRGLGGYTF.